Below, 5 T cell receptor beta chains from the same sample are listed, as sequenced in a study of shared clonotypes between healthy human individuals. Data came from immunoSEQ multiplex PCR; TCRdb stores just in-frame clones and leaves some out. The sample yields around 700,000 clones, 55% to 75% seen once. The sample consisted of memory CD4+ T cells sorted from blood. The subset: CD45RA-negative fraction. The receptor set was obtained from a woman younger than 45 in good health.

The CDR3 DNA follows: TGTGCCAGCAGTTTAGGTACACTAGCGGGAGTTTCAGAGACCCAGTACTTC. Protein: CASSLGTLAGVSETQYF. This sequence joins TRBV27 and TRBJ2-5; 11 nucleotides match TRBD2. Germline-derived CDR1 and CDR2 are MNHEY and SMNVEV (reference sequence). The CDR3 covers 17 residues. V gave up 2 bases and J gave up 4 bases; unmatched junction bases: 9.

This chain joins TRBV6-5 and TRBJ2-1; D is possibly TRBD2 (5 bases). V lost 6 bases and J lost 1, with 10 bases in between. There are 14 residues in the CDR3. The germline CDR1 and CDR2 sequences are MNHEY and SVGAGI. The CDR3 nucleotides are TGTGCCAGCAGACCAGGACTGTCCTACAATGAGCAGTTCTTC. Translating gives CASRPGLSYNEQFF.

The rearrangement uses TRBV11-3 and TRBJ2-3; no firm D call. Germline CDR1 reads SGHNT; CDR2 reads YENEEA. Trimming shortened V by 3 bases and J by 0 bases, and 10 bases separated the two germline ends. The CDR3 is made up of 15 amino acids. CDR3 bases: TGTGCCAGCAGCTTGATGGGCGCTAGCACAGATACGCAGTATTTT. Protein: CASSLMGASTDTQYF.

V usage is TRBV28 and J usage is TRBJ1-5; 7 bases agree with TRBD1. The germline V gene encodes CDR1 MDHEN and CDR2 SYDVKM. The ends lost 7 bases at V and 7 bases at J; junction bases unmatched: 10. The CDR3 has 14 amino acids. The CDR3 loop is CASKNRGSRQPQHF. For the CDR3, the DNA is TGTGCCAGCAAAAACAGGGGTTCCAGGCAGCCCCAGCATTTT.

This clone was seen a single time. The chain uses TRBV2 and TRBJ2-7; maybe TRBD1 (6 bases). V lost 7 bases, J lost 1 base, and 11 bases lay in between. CDR3 length: 13 residues. CDR1 is SNHLY, CDR2 FYNNEI, per germline. CDR3: CASNTGLSYEQYF. The CDR3, as DNA: TGTGCCAGCAACACAGGGCTATCCTACGAGCAGTACTTC. The whole variable domain, filled in from reference TRBV2 and TRBJ2-7, reads EPEVTQTPSHQVTQMGQEVILRCVPISNHLYFYWYRQILGQKVEFLVSFYNNEISEKSEIFDDQFSVERPDGSNFTLKIRSTKLEDSAMYFCASNTGLSYEQYFGPGTRLTVT.